The 3 T cell receptor beta chains reported below all come from one sample, sequenced in a study of CD8 T cells in ankylosing spondylitis. In TCRdb, the 5' RACE reads were re-called with MiXCR into one record per CDR3 protein. The sample comprises about 130,000 distinct CDR3 sequences, approximately 10% of which are singletons, and over 4% rests with the top ten. The sample comprised blood, either unsorted or a sorted T cell fraction (not recorded which). These TCRs come from a female donor with ankylosing spondylitis or in good health (not recorded which).

V usage is TRBV18 and J usage is TRBJ2-7; the D is unclear. The ends were cut back, 3 bases at V and 2 bases at J, with 5 bases in the middle. CDR1 is KGHSH and CDR2 is LQKENI in the germline V gene. This CDR3 has 12 amino acids. In DNA form, the CDR3 reads TGTGCCAGCTCACCGGCTACCTACGAGCAGTACTTC. It translates to CASSPATYEQYF.

This clonotype was detected many times. The chain combines TRBV5-1 with TRBJ1-1; no firm D call. This CDR3 spans 14 amino acids. CDR1 SGHRS and CDR2 YFSETQ come from the germline V gene. V was clipped by 0 bases and J by 6 bases, with 12 bases between them. This CDR3 is CASSLEPIGSEAFF. The CDR3 nucleotides are TGCGCCAGCAGCTTGGAACCGATCGGCTCTGAAGCTTTCTTT.

This clonotype appeared many times. This chain uses TRBV11-2 with TRBJ1-3; the D is unclear. Trimming removed 2 bases from V and 0 bases from J, with 5 bases in between. Germline CDR1 is SGHAT and CDR2 is FQNNGV. The CDR3 runs to 14 residues. As DNA, the CDR3 is TGTGCCAGCAGCTTAAAGAGCTCTGGAAACACCATATATTTT. Its protein is CASSLKSSGNTIYF.